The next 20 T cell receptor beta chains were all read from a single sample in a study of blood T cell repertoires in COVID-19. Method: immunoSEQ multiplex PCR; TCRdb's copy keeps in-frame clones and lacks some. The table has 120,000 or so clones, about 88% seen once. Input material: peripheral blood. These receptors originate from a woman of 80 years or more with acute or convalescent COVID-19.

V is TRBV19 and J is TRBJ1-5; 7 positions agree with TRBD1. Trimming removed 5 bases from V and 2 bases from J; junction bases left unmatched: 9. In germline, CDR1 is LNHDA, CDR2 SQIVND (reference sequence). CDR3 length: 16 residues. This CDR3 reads CASSDYRGIGNQPQHF. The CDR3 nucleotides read TGTGCCAGTAGTGACTACAGGGGAATAGGCAATCAGCCCCAGCATTTT.

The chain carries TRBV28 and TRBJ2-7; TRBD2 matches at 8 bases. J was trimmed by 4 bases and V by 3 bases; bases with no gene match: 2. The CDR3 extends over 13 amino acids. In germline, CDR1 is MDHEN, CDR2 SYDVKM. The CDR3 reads CASSFGRGYEQYF. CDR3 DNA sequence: TGTGCCAGCAGTTTCGGGAGGGGGTACGAGCAGTACTTC.

CDR3 nucleotide sequence: TGCGCCAGCTTCCGGGACACGAACTACAATGAGCAGTTCTTC. It yields the protein CASFRDTNYNEQFF. The chain is built from TRBV5-1 and TRBJ2-1; a possible D gene is TRBD1 (6 bases). Germline-derived CDR1 and CDR2 are SGHRS and YFSETQ. Deletions cut 7 bases from V and 3 bases from J, with 14 bases between. The CDR3 contains 14 residues. Drawing the rest from reference TRBV5-1 and TRBJ2-1, the complete variable domain is KAGVTQTPRYLIKTRGQQVTLSCSPISGHRSVSWYQQTPGQGLQFLFEYFSETQRNKGNFPGRFSGRQFSNSRSEMNVSTLELGDSALYLCASFRDTNYNEQFFGPGTRLTVL.

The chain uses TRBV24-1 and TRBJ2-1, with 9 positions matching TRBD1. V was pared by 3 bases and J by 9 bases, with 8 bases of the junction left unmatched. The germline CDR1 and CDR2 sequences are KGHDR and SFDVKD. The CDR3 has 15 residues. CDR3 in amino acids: CATSDPGQGSGEQFF. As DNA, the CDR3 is TGTGCCACCAGTGATCCGGGACAGGGATCGGGTGAGCAGTTCTTC.

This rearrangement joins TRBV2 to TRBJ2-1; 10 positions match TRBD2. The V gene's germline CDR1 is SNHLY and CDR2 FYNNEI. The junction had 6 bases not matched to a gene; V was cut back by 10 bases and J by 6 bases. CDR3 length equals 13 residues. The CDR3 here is CATPQRGGNEQFF. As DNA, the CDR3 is TGTGCCACCCCCCAGCGGGGGGGCAATGAGCAGTTCTTC.

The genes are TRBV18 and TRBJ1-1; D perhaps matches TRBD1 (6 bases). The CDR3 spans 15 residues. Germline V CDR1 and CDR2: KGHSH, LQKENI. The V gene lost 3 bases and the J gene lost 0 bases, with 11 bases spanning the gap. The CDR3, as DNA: TGTGCCAGCTCACCCAAGACAGGACTGAACACTGAAGCTTTCTTT. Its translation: CASSPKTGLNTEAFF.

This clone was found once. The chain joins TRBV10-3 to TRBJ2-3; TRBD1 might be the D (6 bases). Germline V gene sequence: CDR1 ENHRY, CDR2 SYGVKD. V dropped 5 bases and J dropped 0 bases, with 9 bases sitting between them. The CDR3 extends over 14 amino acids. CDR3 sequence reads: CAISPGASTDTQYF. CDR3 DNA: TGTGCCATCAGTCCAGGGGCTAGCACAGATACGCAGTATTTT.

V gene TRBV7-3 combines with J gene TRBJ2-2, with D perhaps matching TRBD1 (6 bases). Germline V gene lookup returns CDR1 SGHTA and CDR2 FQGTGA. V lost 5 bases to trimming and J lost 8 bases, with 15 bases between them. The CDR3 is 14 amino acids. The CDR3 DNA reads TGTGCCAGCAGCGTGGCGCAGGGGCAGGGGGAGCTGTTTTTT. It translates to CASSVAQGQGELFF.

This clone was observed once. The chain's CDR3 is CASSLSGIHNEQFF. DNA for the CDR3: TGTGCCAGCAGCTTGTCGGGAATACACAATGAGCAGTTCTTC. The chain combines TRBV5-4 with TRBJ2-1; TRBD2 might be the D (5 bases). Germline V gene lookup returns CDR1 SGHNT and CDR2 YYREEE (reference sequence). The CDR3 has 14 amino acids. Trimming took off 1 base at V and 5 bases at J, with 10 bases between the two ends.

CDR3 in DNA: TGCGCCAGCCCCTGTTCGTGGGAGCTGTTTTTT. This gives the protein CASPCSWELFF. The chain is built from TRBV5-1 and TRBJ2-2; no clear D gene. Germline V CDR1 and CDR2: SGHRS, YFSETQ. The length of the CDR3 is 11 residues. V lost 7 bases and J 9 bases, leaving 10 bases between the germline ends. The full variable domain, rest sourced from reference TRBV5-1 and TRBJ2-2, is KAGVTQTPRYLIKTRGQQVTLSCSPISGHRSVSWYQQTPGQGLQFLFEYFSETQRNKGNFPGRFSGRQFSNSRSEMNVSTLELGDSALYLCASPCSWELFFGEGSRLTVL.

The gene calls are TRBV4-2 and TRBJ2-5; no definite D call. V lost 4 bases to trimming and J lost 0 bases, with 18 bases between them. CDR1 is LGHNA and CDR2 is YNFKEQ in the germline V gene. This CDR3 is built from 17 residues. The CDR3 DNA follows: TGTGCCAGCAGCCCAATGGAGATAAGCAGCAACCAAGAGACCCAGTACTTC. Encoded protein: CASSPMEISSNQETQYF.

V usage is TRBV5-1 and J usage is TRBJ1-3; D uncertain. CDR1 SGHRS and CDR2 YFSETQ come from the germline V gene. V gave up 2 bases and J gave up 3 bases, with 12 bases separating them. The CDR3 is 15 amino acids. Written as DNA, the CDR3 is TGCGCCAGCAGCTTCGGGAATAAGAATGGAAACACCATATATTTT. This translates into CASSFGNKNGNTIYF.

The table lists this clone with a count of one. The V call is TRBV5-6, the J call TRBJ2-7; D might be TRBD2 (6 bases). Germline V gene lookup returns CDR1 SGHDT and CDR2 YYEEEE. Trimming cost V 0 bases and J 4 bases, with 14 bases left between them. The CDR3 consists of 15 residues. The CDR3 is CASSLVRQGGYEQYF. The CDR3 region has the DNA TGTGCCAGCAGCTTGGTTCGCCAGGGAGGATACGAGCAGTACTTC. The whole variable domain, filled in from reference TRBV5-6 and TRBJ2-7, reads DAGVTQSPTHLIKTRGQQVTLRCSPKSGHDTVSWYQQALGQGPQFIFQYYEEEERQRGNFPDRFSGHQFPNYSSELNVNALLLGDSALYLCASSLVRQGGYEQYFGPGTRLTVT.

CDR3 region: CASSLGQGGYGYTF. CDR3 nucleotides: TGCGCCAGCAGCCTGGGACAGGGAGGCTATGGCTACACCTTC. The chain uses TRBV5-1 and TRBJ1-2; 9 nucleotides line up with TRBD1. The CDR3 loop spans 14 amino acids. The trim removed 4 bases at V and 4 bases at J, leaving 5 bases unmatched. Germline V gene sequence: CDR1 SGHRS, CDR2 YFSETQ.

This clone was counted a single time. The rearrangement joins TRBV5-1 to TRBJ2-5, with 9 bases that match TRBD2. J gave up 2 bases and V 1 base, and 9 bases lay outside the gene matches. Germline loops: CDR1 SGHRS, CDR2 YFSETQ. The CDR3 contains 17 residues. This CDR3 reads CASSLWGAGGLQETQYF. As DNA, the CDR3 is TGCGCCAGCAGCTTGTGGGGAGCGGGAGGCCTACAAGAGACCCAGTACTTC.

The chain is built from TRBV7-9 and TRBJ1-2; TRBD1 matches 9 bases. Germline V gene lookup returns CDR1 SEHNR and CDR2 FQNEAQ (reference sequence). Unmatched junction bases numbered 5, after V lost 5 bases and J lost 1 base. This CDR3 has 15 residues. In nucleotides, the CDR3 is TGTGCCAGCAGCCCGCAGACAGGGGGTAACTATGGCTACACCTTC. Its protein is CASSPQTGGNYGYTF.

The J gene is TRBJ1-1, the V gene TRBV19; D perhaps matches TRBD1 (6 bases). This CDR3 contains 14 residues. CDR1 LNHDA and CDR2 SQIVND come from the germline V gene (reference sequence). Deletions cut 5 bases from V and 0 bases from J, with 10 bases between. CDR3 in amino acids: CASSFQGMNTEAFF. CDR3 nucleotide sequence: TGTGCCAGTAGTTTTCAGGGGATGAACACTGAAGCTTTCTTT.

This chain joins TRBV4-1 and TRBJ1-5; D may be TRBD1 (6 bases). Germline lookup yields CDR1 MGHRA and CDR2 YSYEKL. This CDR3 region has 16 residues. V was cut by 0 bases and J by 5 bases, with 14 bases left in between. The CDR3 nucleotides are TGCGCCAGCAGCCAAGAAGGAGGACAGATTTATCAGCCCCAGCATTTT. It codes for CASSQEGGQIYQPQHF.

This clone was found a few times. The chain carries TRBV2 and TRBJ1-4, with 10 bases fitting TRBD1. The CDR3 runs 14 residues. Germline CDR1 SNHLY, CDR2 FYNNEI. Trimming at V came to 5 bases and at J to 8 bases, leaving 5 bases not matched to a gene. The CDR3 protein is CASSRQGAAEKLFF. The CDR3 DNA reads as TGTGCCAGCAGTCGACAGGGGGCGGCGGAAAAACTGTTTTTT. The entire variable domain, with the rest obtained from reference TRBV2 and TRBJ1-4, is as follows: EPEVTQTPSHQVTQMGQEVILRCVPISNHLYFYWYRQILGQKVEFLVSFYNNEISEKSEIFDDQFSVERPDGSNFTLKIRSTKLEDSAMYFCASSRQGAAEKLFFGSGTQLSVL.

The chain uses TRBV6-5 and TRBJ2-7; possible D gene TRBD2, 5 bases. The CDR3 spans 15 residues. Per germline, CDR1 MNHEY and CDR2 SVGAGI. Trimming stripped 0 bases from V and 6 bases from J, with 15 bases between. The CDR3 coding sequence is TGTGCCAGCAGTTACTCGACGACGGGTCGGGGCGAGCAGTACTTC. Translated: CASSYSTTGRGEQYF.